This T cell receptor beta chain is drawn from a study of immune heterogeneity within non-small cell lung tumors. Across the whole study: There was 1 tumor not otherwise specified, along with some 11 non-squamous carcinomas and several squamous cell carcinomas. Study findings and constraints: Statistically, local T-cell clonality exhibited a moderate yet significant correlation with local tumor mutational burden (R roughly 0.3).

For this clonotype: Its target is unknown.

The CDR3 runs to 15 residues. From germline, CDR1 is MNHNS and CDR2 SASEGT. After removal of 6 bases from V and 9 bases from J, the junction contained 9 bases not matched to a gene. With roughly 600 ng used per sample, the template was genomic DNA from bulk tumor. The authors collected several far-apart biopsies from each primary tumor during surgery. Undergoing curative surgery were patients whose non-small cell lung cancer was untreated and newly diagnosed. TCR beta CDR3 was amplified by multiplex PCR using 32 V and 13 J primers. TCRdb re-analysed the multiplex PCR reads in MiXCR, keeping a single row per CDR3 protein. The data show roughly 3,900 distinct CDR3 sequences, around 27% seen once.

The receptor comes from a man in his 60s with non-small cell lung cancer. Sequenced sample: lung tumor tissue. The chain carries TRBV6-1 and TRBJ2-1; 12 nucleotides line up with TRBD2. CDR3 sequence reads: CASSSGTSGSPEQFF. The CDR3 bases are TGTGCCAGCAGCTCCGGGACTAGCGGGTCCCCTGAGCAGTTCTTC.